This T cell receptor (beta chain) was identified in a study of cytomegalovirus exposure and HLA in healthy donors. Across the study: It was reported in a later analysis that the same platform had been used for the roughly 130 validation repertoires as for the roughly 670 first-cohort repertoires.

As concerns this clone: Its specificity is unknown.

Study-wide results and caveats: It was confirmed in vitro that three of the CMV-associated chains were specific for CMV antigens. Across donors, most TCRs were seen rarely, yet some public ones were widespread.

The repertoire was sequenced with immunoSEQ multiplex PCR; TCRdb's copy has only in-frame clones and lacks some. The sample carries tens of thousands of clones, 94% recorded once. From germline, CDR1 is SGHNT and CDR2 YYREEE (reference sequence). This CDR3 has 15 residues. Trimming left V 3 bases short and J 6 bases short, with 18 bases between. Input material: PBMCs. The gene calls are TRBV5-4 and TRBJ1-1, with D tentatively TRBD1 (5 bases). This sequence originates from a man aged 18 to 35 in good health and CMV-seropositive. The CDR3 DNA reads TGTGCCAGCAGCTCCGGAGGGGCGGTCTCAGCTGAAGCTTTCTTT. Translated, it gives CASSSGGAVSAEAFF.